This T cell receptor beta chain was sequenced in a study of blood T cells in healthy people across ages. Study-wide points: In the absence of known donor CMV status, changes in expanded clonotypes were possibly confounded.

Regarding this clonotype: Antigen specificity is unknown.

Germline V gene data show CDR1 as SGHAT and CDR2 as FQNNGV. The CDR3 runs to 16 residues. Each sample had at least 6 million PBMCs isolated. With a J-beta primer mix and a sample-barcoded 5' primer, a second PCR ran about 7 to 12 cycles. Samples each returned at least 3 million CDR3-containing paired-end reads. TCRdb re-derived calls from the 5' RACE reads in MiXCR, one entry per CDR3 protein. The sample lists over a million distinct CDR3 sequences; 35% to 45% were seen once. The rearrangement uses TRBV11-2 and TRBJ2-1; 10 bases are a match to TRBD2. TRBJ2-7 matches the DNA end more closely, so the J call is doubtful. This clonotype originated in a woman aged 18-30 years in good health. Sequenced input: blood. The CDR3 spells CASSLVGTSVYNEQYF. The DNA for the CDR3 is TGTGCCAGCAGCTTAGTTGGGACTAGCGTCTACAATGAGCAGTACTTC.